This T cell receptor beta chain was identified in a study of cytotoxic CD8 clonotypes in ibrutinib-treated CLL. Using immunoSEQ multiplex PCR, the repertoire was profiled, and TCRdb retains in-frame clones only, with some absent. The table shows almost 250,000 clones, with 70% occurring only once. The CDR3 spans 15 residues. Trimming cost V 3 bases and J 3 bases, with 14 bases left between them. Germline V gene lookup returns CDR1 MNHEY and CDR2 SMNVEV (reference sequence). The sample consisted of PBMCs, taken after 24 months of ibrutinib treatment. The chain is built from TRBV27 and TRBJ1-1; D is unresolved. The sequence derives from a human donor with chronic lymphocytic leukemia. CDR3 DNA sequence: TGTGCCAGCAGTTTTCGGCCGTTTACCTACACTGAAGCTTTCTTT. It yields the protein CASSFRPFTYTEAFF.